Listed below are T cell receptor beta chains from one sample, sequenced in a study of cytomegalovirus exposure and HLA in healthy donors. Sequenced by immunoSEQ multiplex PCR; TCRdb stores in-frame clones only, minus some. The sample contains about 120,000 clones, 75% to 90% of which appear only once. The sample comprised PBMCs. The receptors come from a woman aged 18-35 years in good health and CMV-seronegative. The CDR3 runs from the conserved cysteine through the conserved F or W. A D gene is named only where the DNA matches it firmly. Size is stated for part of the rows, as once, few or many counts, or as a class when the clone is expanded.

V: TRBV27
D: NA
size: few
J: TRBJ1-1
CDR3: CASSLSTGNTEAFF
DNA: TGTGCCAGCAGTTTATCGACAGGGAACACTGAAGCTTTCTTT

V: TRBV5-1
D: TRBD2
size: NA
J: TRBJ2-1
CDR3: CASSFRLAGGGSYNEQFF
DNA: TGCGCCAGCAGCTTCAGACTAGCGGGAGGGGGCTCCTACAATGAGCAGTTCTTC

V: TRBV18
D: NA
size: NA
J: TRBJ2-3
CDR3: CASSPAWGPSTDTQYF
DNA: TGTGCCAGCTCCCCTGCGTGGGGCCCTAGCACAGATACGCAGTATTTT

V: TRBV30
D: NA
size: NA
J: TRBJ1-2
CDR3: CAWSVQEGINGYTF
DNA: TGTGCCTGGAGTGTACAGGAAGGAATTAATGGCTACACCTTC

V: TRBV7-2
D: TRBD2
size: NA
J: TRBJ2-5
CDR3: CASSSTIEAGGWTQYF
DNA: TGTGCCAGCAGCTCCACTATTGAAGCGGGAGGGTGGACCCAGTACTTC

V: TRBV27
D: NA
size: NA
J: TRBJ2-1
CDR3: CASSSDRPSYNEQFF
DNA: TGTGCCAGCAGTTCCGACAGGCCGTCCTACAATGAGCAGTTCTTC

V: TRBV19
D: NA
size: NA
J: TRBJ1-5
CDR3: CASSRDSLGVSNQPQHF
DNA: TGTGCCAGTAGTCGGGACTCCCTCGGGGTTAGCAATCAGCCCCAGCATTTT

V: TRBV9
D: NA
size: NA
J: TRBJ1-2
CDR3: CASSVAIEGDNYGYTF
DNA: TGTGCCAGCAGCGTAGCGATAGAGGGGGATAACTATGGCTACACCTTC

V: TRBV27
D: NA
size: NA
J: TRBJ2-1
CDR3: CASSYRGGNEQFF
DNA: TGTGCCAGCAGTTACAGGGGAGGCAATGAGCAGTTCTTC

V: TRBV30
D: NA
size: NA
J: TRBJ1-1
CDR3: CAWSGREAFF
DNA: TGTGCCTGGAGTGGGAGAGAAGCTTTCTTT

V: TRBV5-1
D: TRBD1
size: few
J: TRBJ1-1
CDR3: CASSLGTGRNTEAFF
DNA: TGCGCCAGCAGCTTGGGGACAGGGAGGAACACTGAAGCTTTCTTT

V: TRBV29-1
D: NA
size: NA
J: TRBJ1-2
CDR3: CSVENRGYRDGYTF
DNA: TGCAGCGTTGAAAACCGGGGGTATCGGGATGGCTACACCTTC

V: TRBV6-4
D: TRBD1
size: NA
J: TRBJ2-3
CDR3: CASMRTGVPDTQYF
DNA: TGTGCCAGCATGAGGACAGGGGTGCCAGATACGCAGTATTTT

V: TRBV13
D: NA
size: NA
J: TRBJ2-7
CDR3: CASSRGYQSYEQYF
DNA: TGTGCCAGCAGCCGGGGGTACCAATCCTACGAGCAGTACTTC

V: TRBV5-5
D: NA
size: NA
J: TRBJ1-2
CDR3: CASSLRGGYTF
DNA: TGTGCCAGCAGCTTGAGAGGGGGCTACACCTTC

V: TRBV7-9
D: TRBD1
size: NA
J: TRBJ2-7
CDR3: CASSPWDREGEQYF
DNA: TGTGCCAGCAGCCCGTGGGACAGGGAGGGCGAGCAGTACTTC

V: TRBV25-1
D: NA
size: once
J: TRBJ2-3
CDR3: CASSENGVGSTDTQYF
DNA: TGTGCCAGCAGTGAAAACGGAGTAGGAAGCACAGATACGCAGTATTTT

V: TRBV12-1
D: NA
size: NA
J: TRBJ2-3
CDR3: CASSSTGTSNATDTQYF
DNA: TGTGCCAGCAGCTCGACTGGGACTAGTAATGCTACAGATACGCAGTATTTT

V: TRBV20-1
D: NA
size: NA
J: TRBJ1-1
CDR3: CSAGGGTEAFF
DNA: TGCAGTGCCGGGGGGGGCACTGAAGCTTTCTTT

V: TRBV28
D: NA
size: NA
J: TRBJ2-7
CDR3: CASRPGLRTYEQYF
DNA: TGTGCCAGCAGGCCGGGACTGAGGACCTACGAGCAGTACTTC

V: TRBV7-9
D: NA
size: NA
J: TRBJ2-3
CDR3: CASSRYGNRNLDTQYF
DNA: TGTGCCAGCAGCCGATACGGGAACAGAAACCTAGATACGCAGTATTTT

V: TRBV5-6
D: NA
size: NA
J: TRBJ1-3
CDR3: CASSGGPMGNTIYF
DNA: TGTGCCAGCAGCGGCGGGCCAATGGGAAACACCATATATTTT

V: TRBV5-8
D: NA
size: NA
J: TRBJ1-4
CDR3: CASSLMTGVANEKLFF
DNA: TGTGCCAGCAGCTTGATGACGGGTGTAGCTAATGAAAAACTGTTTTTT

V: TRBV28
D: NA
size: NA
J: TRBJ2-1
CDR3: CASSLTLGYNEQFF
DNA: TGTGCCAGCAGTTTAACGCTCGGGTACAATGAGCAGTTCTTC

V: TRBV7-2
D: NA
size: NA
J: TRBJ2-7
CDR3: CASSLDTTYEQYF
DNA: TGTGCCAGCAGCTTAGACACGACCTACGAGCAGTACTTC

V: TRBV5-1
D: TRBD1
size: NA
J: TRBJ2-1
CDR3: CASSRAGQGNEQFF
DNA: TGCGCCAGCAGCCGTGCTGGACAGGGTAATGAGCAGTTCTTC

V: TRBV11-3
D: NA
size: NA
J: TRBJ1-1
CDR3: CASRKEPMNTEAFF
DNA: TGTGCCAGCAGAAAGGAGCCAATGAACACTGAAGCTTTCTTT

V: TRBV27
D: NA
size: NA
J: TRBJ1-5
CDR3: CASSFQGRNQPQHF
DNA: TGTGCCAGCAGTTTCCAGGGCCGCAATCAGCCCCAGCATTTT

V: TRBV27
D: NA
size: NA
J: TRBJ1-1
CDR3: CASSTGTEAFF
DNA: TGTGCCAGCAGTACGGGGACTGAAGCTTTCTTT

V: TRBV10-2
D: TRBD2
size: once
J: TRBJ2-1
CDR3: CASRLAGGGEQFF
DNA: TGCGCCAGCAGACTAGCGGGAGGAGGGGAGCAGTTCTTC